The 19 T cell receptor beta chains reported below all come from one sample, sequenced in a study of blood T cell repertoires in COVID-19 (dated by TCRdb to 2020 to 2021). The library was generated by the immunoSEQ multiplex PCR assay. TCRdb mirrors the immuneACCESS table, restricted to in-frame sequences. Some clones are absent from its copies; in checked studies, under half trace to an unresolved V gene, and the reason for the others is unknown. The sample records hundreds of thousands of clones, approximately 86% of which are singletons. The leading ten clones occupy roughly 4% of the sample. The sequencing sample was made of PBMCs or T cells enriched from blood (not recorded which). The source is a woman aged 25 to 39 who had been exposed to COVID-19.

This sequence joins TRBV7-8 and TRBJ2-7, with D maybe TRBD2 (5 bases). CDR3 size: 12 residues. The V end lost 5 bases, the J end lost 4 bases, and 9 bases lay between the germline ends. Germline V lookup: CDR1 SGHVS, CDR2 FQNEAQ. The CDR3 spells CASSPSGYEQYF. As DNA, the CDR3 is TGTGCCAGCAGCCCTTCGGGGTACGAGCAGTACTTC.

CDR3 in amino acids: CASSYRQAGTEAFF. For the CDR3, the DNA is TGTGCCAGCAGCTATCGACAGGCAGGGACTGAAGCTTTCTTT. The genes are TRBV11-2 and TRBJ1-1; D might be TRBD1 (6 bases). CDR3 size: 14 residues. Per the germline V gene, CDR1 is SGHAT and CDR2 is FQNNGV. Deletions cut 4 bases from V and 5 bases from J, with 14 bases between.

The rearrangement uses TRBV27 and TRBJ2-7; D perhaps matches TRBD1 (5 bases). Trimming took off 3 bases at V and 3 bases at J, with 12 bases between the two ends. Germline CDR1 and CDR2: MNHEY and SMNVEV (reference sequence). The CDR3 totals 14 residues. The CDR3 DNA reads TGTGCCAGCAGTTTTTTTGCAGGGAACTACGAGCAGTACTTC. Protein sequence: CASSFFAGNYEQYF.

The chain has TRBV19 and TRBJ2-4; 12 positions match TRBD2. CDR3 length equals 17 residues. V gave up 3 bases and J gave up 0 bases; unmatched junction bases: 3. Germline V lookup: CDR1 LNHDA, CDR2 SQIVND (reference sequence). The CDR3 nucleotides are TGTGCCAGTAGTATCGGACTAGCGGGACTAGCCAAAAACATTCAGTACTTC. As protein: CASSIGLAGLAKNIQYF.

This chain uses TRBV11-2 with TRBJ2-7; 12 bases agree with TRBD2. CDR3 length: 19 residues. The trim removed 0 bases at V and 4 bases at J, leaving 13 bases unmatched. Per germline, CDR1 SGHAT and CDR2 FQNNGV. CDR3 sequence: CASSLDSPLAGGRRYEQYF. CDR3 in DNA: TGTGCCAGCAGCTTAGATTCCCCGCTAGCGGGGGGGCGCAGGTACGAGCAGTACTTC.

The rearrangement uses TRBV5-1 and TRBJ1-1; TRBD1 agrees at 11 bases. The CDR3 has 16 amino acids. Germline V gene sequence: CDR1 SGHRS, CDR2 YFSETQ. J gave up 0 bases and V 3 bases, and 4 bases lay outside the gene matches. CDR3: CASSSGQGALNTEAFF. Written as DNA, the CDR3 is TGCGCCAGCAGCTCTGGACAGGGGGCCTTGAACACTGAAGCTTTCTTT. The variable domain in full, with the rest retrieved from reference TRBV5-1 and TRBJ1-1, is KAGVTQTPRYLIKTRGQQVTLSCSPISGHRSVSWYQQTPGQGLQFLFEYFSETQRNKGNFPGRFSGRQFSNSRSEMNVSTLELGDSALYLCASSSGQGALNTEAFFGQGTRLTVV.

The rearrangement uses TRBV15 and TRBJ1-2, with a possible D match to TRBD1 (5 bases). V was shortened by 1 base and J by 7 bases, with 19 bases between the two germline ends. This CDR3 is built from 16 residues. CDR1 is LNHNV, CDR2 YYDKDF, per germline (reference sequence). The CDR3 reads CATSRVLNSGYRGYTF. Written as DNA, the CDR3 is TGTGCCACCAGCAGAGTTTTGAATTCAGGGTATCGTGGCTACACCTTC.

The chain recombines TRBV12-5 with TRBJ2-3; D perhaps matches TRBD1 (6 bases). V lost 4 bases, J lost 11 bases, and 13 bases lay in between. CDR3 size: 12 residues. Germline values: CDR1 LGHNT, CDR2 FRNRAP. The CDR3 nucleotides read TGTGCTAGTGGTTCCTCACAGGGTAGGCAGTATTTT. Amino acid sequence: CASGSSQGRQYF.

The chain is built from TRBV28 and TRBJ2-1, with a weak D call TRBD1 (6 bases). The V and J ends lost 5 bases and 0 bases respectively, with 14 bases between them. Germline CDR1 MDHEN, CDR2 SYDVKM. The length of the CDR3 is 16 residues. DNA of the CDR3: TGTGCCAGCAGTCCCGATACAGGGTACTCCTACAATGAGCAGTTCTTC. Translated, it gives CASSPDTGYSYNEQFF.

This chain uses TRBV9 with TRBJ1-4, with D perhaps TRBD1 (6 bases). The CDR3 loop spans 17 amino acids. The germline V gene has CDR1 SGDLS and CDR2 YYNGEE. The germline V and J ends were trimmed by 0 bases and 1 base, with 13 bases remaining between them. In DNA form, the CDR3 reads TGTGCCAGCAGCGTAGGCTTAGGGGGAGAAACTAATGAAAAACTGTTTTTT. Encoded protein: CASSVGLGGETNEKLFF.

The chain employs TRBV6-5 and TRBJ2-2; D uncertain. Trimming removed 0 bases from V and 5 bases from J, with 10 bases in between. Per the germline V gene, CDR1 is MNHEY and CDR2 is SVGAGI. This CDR3 spans 15 amino acids. The CDR3, as DNA: TGTGCCAGCAGTTACTCGAAGCACAGAACCGGGGAGCTGTTTTTT. It yields the protein CASSYSKHRTGELFF.

The gene calls are TRBV28 and TRBJ2-5; 9 nucleotides match TRBD2. Losses at the gene ends were 2 bases for V and 2 bases for J; bases not matched to a gene: 6. CDR1 and CDR2 from the germline V gene are MDHEN and SYDVKM. The CDR3 sequence is 16 residues long. The CDR3 here is CASSLGGGAGQETQYF. The CDR3 DNA is TGTGCCAGCAGTTTAGGCGGGGGGGCCGGGCAAGAGACCCAGTACTTC. Combining the CDR3 with reference TRBV28 and TRBJ2-5 gives the whole variable domain DVKVTQSSRYLVKRTGEKVFLECVQDMDHENMFWYRQDPGLGLRLIYFSYDVKMKEKGDIPEGYSVSREKKERFSLILESASTNQTSMYLCASSLGGGAGQETQYFGPGTRLLVL.

The chain employs TRBV6-5 and TRBJ2-7, with TRBD1 identical over 9 bases. V shed 1 base and J 6 bases; nucleotides not matched to a gene: 10. This CDR3 contains 16 residues. Germline V gene sequence: CDR1 MNHEY, CDR2 SVGAGI. The CDR3 spells CASSYFLPGQGSEQYF. Here the CDR3 DNA reads TGTGCCAGCAGTTACTTTCTACCGGGACAGGGCTCCGAGCAGTACTTC.

This chain uses TRBV29-1 with TRBJ1-2; D is unresolved. The CDR3 is 13 residues long. V was trimmed by 0 bases and J by 7 bases, leaving 12 bases between them. The germline CDR1 and CDR2 sequences are SQVTM and ANQGSEA. The CDR3 coding sequence is TGCAGCGTTGAAGATCCGGCAGGTGGTGGCTACACCTTC. This codes for CSVEDPAGGGYTF.

The rearrangement joins TRBV5-1 to TRBJ1-1; 8 nucleotides align to TRBD1. V was pared by 3 bases and J by 6 bases, with 7 bases of the junction left unmatched. The CDR3 contains 14 residues. Germline CDR1 SGHRS, CDR2 YFSETQ. The CDR3, as DNA: TGCGCCAGCAGCTCACCGGGACAGGCACCTGAAGCTTTCTTT. It specifies CASSSPGQAPEAFF.

This rearrangement joins TRBV19 to TRBJ1-5; possibly TRBD1 for D (5 bases). Between the trimmed V and J ends, which lost 5 bases and 7 bases, there was a span of 24 bases. There are 17 residues in the CDR3. CDR1 is LNHDA and CDR2 is SQIVND in the germline V gene (reference sequence). This CDR3 reads CASSRYLRKGWEQPQHF. In DNA, the CDR3 is TGTGCCAGTAGTCGATACCTCAGGAAGGGGTGGGAACAGCCCCAGCATTTT.

The chain couples TRBV2 to TRBJ1-1; TRBD1 is a possible D gene (5 bases). The CDR3 contains 13 residues. Trimming took off 8 bases at V and 1 base at J, with 11 bases between the two ends. The germline gives CDR1 SNHLY, CDR2 FYNNEI. In DNA form, the CDR3 reads TGTGCCAGCGAGGGACTACGGAACACTGAAGCTTTCTTT. Its translation is CASEGLRNTEAFF.

The chain carries TRBV3-1 (or the pseudogene TRBV3-2) and TRBJ1-2; D may be TRBD1 (6 bases). V lost 1 base, J lost 4 bases, and 19 bases lay in between. The CDR3 is made up of 17 amino acids. Germline V CDR1 and CDR2: LGHDT, YNNKEL (reference sequence). The CDR3 reads CASSQGGGQGGSYGYTF. The CDR3 region has the DNA TGTGCCAGCAGCCAAGGAGGGGGTCAGGGTGGGTCCTATGGCTACACCTTC.

V and J are TRBV29-1 and TRBJ1-2; 9 bases line up with TRBD1. The J segment lost 3 bases and the V segment lost 5 bases, leaving 4 bases of the junction unmatched. This CDR3 contains 13 residues. Germline CDR1 and CDR2: SQVTM and ANQGSEA. The CDR3 loop reads CSVTGGADYGYTF. Here the CDR3 DNA reads TGCAGCGTTACAGGGGGCGCCGACTATGGCTACACCTTC.